This is a list of T cell receptor beta chains from one sample in a study of radiotherapy plus CTLA-4 blockade in lung cancer. Assay: immunoSEQ multiplex PCR; the TCRdb copy retains only in-frame clones and omits some. This table has roughly 50,000 clones, 82% appearing once. This specimen consisted of peripheral blood, obtained from a patient treated with radiotherapy plus ipilimumab. These receptors originate from a human donor with non-small cell lung cancer who had stable disease on radiotherapy plus ipilimumab. Each CDR3 is given without its conserved first and last residue. Fields, in order: V gene, J gene, CDR3 protein.

>TRBV19|TRBJ2-5
ASSTQGRGETQY
>TRBV5-1|TRBJ2-3
ASSQDKGTDTQY
>TRBV19|TRBJ2-7
ASSRRAERPEQY
>TRBV10-2|TRBJ2-1
ASSPLAGGPGNEQF
>TRBV30|TRBJ1-2
AWSGDRGRRGYT
>TRBV6-5|TRBJ2-1
ASSYSTSAGNEQF
>TRBV21-1|TRBJ2-1
ASSKLLFSGQAYYNEQF
>TRBV19|TRBJ2-7
ASSIGHAEQY
>TRBV18|TRBJ2-7
ASSLRQASSYEQY
>TRBV28|TRBJ2-4
ASSFPGLAKNIQY
>TRBV18|TRBJ2-3
ASPQEGSGGAEY
>TRBV5-1|TRBJ2-3
ASSSSRRGIDTQY
>TRBV4-2|TRBJ2-1
ASSQDPATSGASYNEQF
>TRBV25-1|TRBJ1-6
ASSESTPTHSPLH